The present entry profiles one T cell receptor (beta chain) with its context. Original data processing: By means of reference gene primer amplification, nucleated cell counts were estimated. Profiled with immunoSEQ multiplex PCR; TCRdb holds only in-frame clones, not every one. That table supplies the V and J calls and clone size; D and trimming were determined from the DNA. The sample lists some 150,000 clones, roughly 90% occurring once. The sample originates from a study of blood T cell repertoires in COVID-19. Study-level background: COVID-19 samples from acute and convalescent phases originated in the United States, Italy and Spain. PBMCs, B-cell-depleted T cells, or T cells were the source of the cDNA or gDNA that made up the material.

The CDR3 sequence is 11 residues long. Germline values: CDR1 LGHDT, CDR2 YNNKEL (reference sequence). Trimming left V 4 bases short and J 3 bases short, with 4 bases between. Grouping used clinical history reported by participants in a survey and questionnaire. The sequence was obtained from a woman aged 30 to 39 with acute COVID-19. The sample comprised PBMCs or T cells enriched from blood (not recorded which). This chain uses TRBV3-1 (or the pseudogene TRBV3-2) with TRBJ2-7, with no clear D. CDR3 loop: CASSPLYEQYF. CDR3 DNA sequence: TGTGCCAGCAGCCCCCTCTACGAGCAGTACTTC.